This record covers a single T cell receptor beta chain. This sample is part of a study of blood T cell repertoires in COVID-19. As for the study in general: PBMCs, B-cell-depleted T cells, or T cells were the source of the cDNA or gDNA that made up the material.

Only in-frame clones appear in the TCRdb table, and some are missing; sequencing was by immunoSEQ multiplex PCR. The sample lists under 200,000 clones, about 90% occurring once. V was cut by 1 base and J by 4 bases, with 14 bases left in between. This CDR3 is 16 amino acids long. Germline values: CDR1 SEHNR, CDR2 FQNEAQ (reference sequence). Sequencing was done on a sample of peripheral blood. The rearrangement links TRBV7-9 to TRBJ2-1, with D maybe TRBD1 (5 bases). This clonotype originated in a man between 60 and 70 years old with active or convalescent COVID-19. The chain's CDR3 is CASSLGVGRIYNEQFF. The CDR3 DNA follows: TGTGCCAGCAGCTTAGGAGTGGGGCGTATATACAATGAGCAGTTCTTC.